Listed below are T cell receptor beta chains from one sample, sequenced in a study of shared clonotypes between healthy human individuals. Profiled with immunoSEQ multiplex PCR; TCRdb holds only in-frame clones, not every one. The profile shows roughly 1,500,000 clones, less than 99% of them singletons. The material sequenced was naive CD4+ T cells sorted from blood. All receptors derive from a man younger than 40 in good health. CDR3s include the opening cysteine and the closing phenylalanine or tryptophan. D genes are given only for firm matches. Expanded clones get a size class; other rows say once, few or many, or leave the size out.

V	D	J	size	CDR3	DNA
TRBV4-1	TRBD2	TRBJ2-1	NA	CASSPRTSGTYNEQFF	TGCGCCAGCAGCCCCAGGACTAGCGGGACCTACAATGAGCAGTTCTTC
TRBV5-1	TRBD1	TRBJ2-7	NA	CASSLGQGLSYEQYF	TGCGCCAGCAGCTTGGGACAGGGGTTATCCTACGAGCAGTACTTC
TRBV7-8	TRBD1	TRBJ2-5	NA	CASSLDRGPQYF	TGTGCCAGCAGCTTGGACAGGGGCCCCCAGTACTTC
TRBV28	NA	TRBJ1-1	NA	CASSFRRTEKNTEAFF	TGTGCCAGCAGTTTTAGACGCACAGAGAAAAACACTGAAGCTTTCTTT
TRBV30	TRBD1	TRBJ1-2	NA	CAWSVLGQGASYTF	TGTGCCTGGAGTGTACTAGGACAGGGGGCAAGCTACACCTTC
TRBV7-6	NA	TRBJ1-5	NA	CASSPGGYQPQHF	TGTGCCAGCAGTCCCGGGGGATATCAGCCCCAGCATTTT
TRBV5-1	NA	TRBJ2-7	NA	CASSIELGDPTYEQYF	TGCGCCAGCAGCATCGAGCTAGGGGATCCGACGTACGAGCAGTACTTC
TRBV18	NA	TRBJ2-7	NA	CASSPTRGYYEQYF	TGTGCCAGCTCACCTACACGGGGTTACTACGAGCAGTACTTC
TRBV18	NA	TRBJ1-5	NA	CASSPGGMFQPQHF	TGTGCCAGCTCACCAGGGGGCATGTTTCAGCCCCAGCATTTT
TRBV11-2	NA	TRBJ2-2	NA	CASSFASEAGELFF	TGTGCCAGCAGCTTCGCTAGCGAGGCCGGGGAGCTGTTTTTT
TRBV28	TRBD2	TRBJ2-3	NA	CASSLGLAGVADTQYF	TGTGCCAGCAGTTTAGGACTAGCGGGAGTGGCAGATACGCAGTATTTT
TRBV7-2	TRBD2	TRBJ2-7	NA	CASSLVWTSTTYEQYF	TGTGCCAGCAGCTTAGTATGGACTAGCACTACCTACGAGCAGTACTTC
TRBV18	NA	TRBJ2-1	NA	CATLEGGDNEQFF	TGTGCCACCTTGGAGGGAGGTGACAATGAGCAGTTCTTC
TRBV5-5	NA	TRBJ2-7	NA	CASSLLGDYEQYF	TGTGCCAGCAGCTTGCTTGGGGACTACGAGCAGTACTTC
TRBV5-6	TRBD1	TRBJ1-3	NA	CASSRAGTGSGNTIYF	TGTGCCAGCAGCAGGGCCGGGACAGGGTCTGGAAACACCATATATTTT
TRBV9	TRBD1	TRBJ2-5	once	CASNPGTGIETQYF	TGTGCCAGCAATCCCGGGACAGGGATAGAGACCCAGTACTTC
TRBV4-2	NA	TRBJ2-3	NA	CASSQGRLRRTDTQYF	TGTGCCAGCAGCCAAGGTAGACTCCGACGCACAGATACGCAGTATTTT
TRBV4-2	NA	TRBJ1-2	NA	CASSRTENYGYTF	TGTGCCAGCAGTCGGACAGAAAACTATGGCTACACCTTC
TRBV28	NA	TRBJ2-7	NA	CASTTRWLSYEQYF	TGTGCCAGCACGACGCGATGGTTATCCTACGAGCAGTACTTC
TRBV18	NA	TRBJ1-3	NA	CASSPGSDGNTIYF	TGTGCCAGCTCACCCGGGTCTGATGGAAACACCATATATTTT
TRBV5-6	NA	TRBJ2-2	NA	CASSLDIRTGELFF	TGTGCCAGCAGCTTAGACATACGCACCGGGGAGCTGTTTTTT
TRBV4-1	NA	TRBJ2-1	NA	CASLGAGVADEQFF	TGCGCCAGCCTGGGGGCGGGAGTGGCCGATGAGCAGTTCTTC
TRBV11-2	TRBD2	TRBJ2-3	once	CASSSTMGTSIATDTQYF	TGTGCCAGCAGCTCAACTATGGGGACTAGCATTGCGACGGATACGCAGTATTTT
TRBV5-1	NA	TRBJ2-6	NA	CASSLISKDSGANVLTF	TGCGCCAGCAGCTTGATATCAAAGGATTCTGGGGCCAACGTCCTGACTTTC
TRBV2	TRBD2	TRBJ2-1	once	CASSEGGTSGMAGLGEQFF	TGTGCCAGCAGTGAAGGAGGGACTAGCGGGATGGCGGGGTTAGGGGAGCAGTTCTTC
TRBV10-2	NA	TRBJ2-1	NA	CASSESGEIWTYNEQFF	TGCGCCAGCAGTGAGTCGGGAGAAATATGGACATACAATGAGCAGTTCTTC
TRBV6-1	TRBD1	TRBJ1-2	NA	CASSGTGANPYGYTF	TGTGCCAGCAGTGGGACAGGGGCGAATCCCTATGGCTACACCTTC
TRBV15	NA	TRBJ2-2	once	CATSRGSNPTGELFF	TGTGCCACCAGCAGAGGGTCTAATCCTACCGGGGAGCTGTTTTTT
TRBV5-1	NA	TRBJ2-6	NA	CASSLGTVSGANVLTF	TGCGCCAGCAGCTTGGGGACAGTCTCTGGGGCCAACGTCCTGACTTTC
TRBV5-1	TRBD2	TRBJ2-1	NA	CASSPTSGPYNEQFF	TGCGCCAGCAGCCCGACTAGCGGGCCATACAATGAGCAGTTCTTC
TRBV18	NA	TRBJ2-1	NA	CATSLGARDEQFF	TGTGCCACCTCCCTGGGGGCGCGGGATGAGCAGTTCTTC
TRBV7-6	NA	TRBJ2-2	once	CAGKRRGTGELFF	TGTGCCGGAAAACGAAGGGGCACCGGGGAGCTGTTTTTT
TRBV25-1	NA	TRBJ2-5	NA	CASSAHSRLTQYF	TGTGCCAGCAGTGCTCACTCAAGACTGACCCAGTACTTC
TRBV7-9	NA	TRBJ2-2	NA	CASSTRGRVGDTGELFF	TGTGCCAGCAGCACGCGGGGTCGGGTAGGGGACACCGGGGAGCTGTTTTTT
TRBV18	NA	TRBJ1-4	NA	CASIQDLSNNEKLFF	TGTGCCAGCATACAGGACCTCAGCAATAATGAAAAACTGTTTTTT
TRBV18	NA	TRBJ2-3	NA	CASSFYSWGDTQYF	TGTGCCAGCTCATTTTATTCTTGGGGAGATACGCAGTATTTT
TRBV11-2	TRBD2	TRBJ2-3	NA	CASSYPGLRPDTQYF	TGTGCCAGCAGCTACCCGGGACTACGGCCAGATACGCAGTATTTT
TRBV15	TRBD1	TRBJ1-2	NA	CATSPPERGRFNYGYTF	TGTGCCACCAGCCCCCCTGAGAGGGGGCGATTTAACTATGGCTACACCTTC
TRBV10-3	TRBD1	TRBJ2-5	NA	CAISAGGQETQYF	TGTGCCATCAGCGCAGGGGGCCAAGAGACCCAGTACTTC
TRBV5-1	TRBD2	TRBJ2-1	NA	CASSLGLAGGSGQFF	TGCGCCAGCAGCCTCGGACTAGCGGGAGGGAGTGGGCAGTTCTTC
TRBV4-1	TRBD2	TRBJ2-2	NA	CASSQEDTSGTSFTGELFF	TGCGCCAGCAGCCAAGAGGACACTAGCGGGACCTCTTTCACCGGGGAGCTGTTTTTT
TRBV19	TRBD1	TRBJ2-7	NA	CASSIETGAYEQYF	TGTGCCAGTAGTATTGAGACAGGGGCCTACGAGCAGTACTTC